This T cell receptor beta chain originates from a study of T-cell memory formation after mild COVID-19. Looked up from germline, CDR1 is SQVTM and CDR2 is ANQGSEA. The CDR3 is made up of 16 amino acids. V was trimmed by 3 bases and J by 0 bases, leaving 16 bases between them. Sample barcodes and UMIs were carried by the TCR alpha and TCR beta cDNA libraries that 5'RACE generated with constant-segment primers. TCRdb ran MiXCR on the 5' RACE reads and lists one entry per CDR3 protein. Among around 510,000 distinct CDR3 sequences, less than 25% were seen once, and the ten largest hold under 8.5%. A word on this clonotype: Its target is unknown.

The study, taken as a whole, reports: From day 15 to 85, contracting clones were balanced between CD4 and CD8, whereas later expanders leaned toward CD4+. Shrinking CD4+ clones resided mostly in CM and EM, and CD8+ ones in EMRA. Pre-infection memory held some responding clones, suggesting pre-existing cross-reactive T cells responded.

The receptor comes from an adult woman who had mild COVID-19 (a few samples of this study predate the infection). Cell type and time point are not known. V and J are TRBV29-1 and TRBJ2-3; D perhaps matches TRBD2 (6 bases). Material: PBMCs or a T cell subset sorted from them (not recorded which). The CDR3: CSVDIRRRASTDTQYF. The CDR3 region has the DNA TGCAGCGTTGACATCCGCAGGAGGGCGAGCACAGATACGCAGTATTTT.